What follows is one T cell receptor (beta chain) and its context. Other DNA sequences within the sample encode an identical CDR3. The assay was immunoSEQ multiplex PCR, and TCRdb's table has in-frame clones only and misses some. The sample has about 270,000 clones, over 75% seen once. The source of the sample is a study of blood T cell repertoires in COVID-19. Germline loops: CDR1 MGHRA, CDR2 YSYEKL. V was trimmed by 3 bases and J by 2 bases, leaving 8 bases between them. The CDR3 spans 14 residues. The TCR comes from a human donor in a cohort sampled during active COVID-19. Sequencing input: peripheral blood. This sequence joins TRBV4-1 and TRBJ1-5; D may be TRBD1 (6 bases). CDR3 residues: CASSQAGGNQPQHF. The CDR3 DNA is TGCGCCAGCAGCCAGGCAGGGGGCAATCAGCCCCAGCATTTT.